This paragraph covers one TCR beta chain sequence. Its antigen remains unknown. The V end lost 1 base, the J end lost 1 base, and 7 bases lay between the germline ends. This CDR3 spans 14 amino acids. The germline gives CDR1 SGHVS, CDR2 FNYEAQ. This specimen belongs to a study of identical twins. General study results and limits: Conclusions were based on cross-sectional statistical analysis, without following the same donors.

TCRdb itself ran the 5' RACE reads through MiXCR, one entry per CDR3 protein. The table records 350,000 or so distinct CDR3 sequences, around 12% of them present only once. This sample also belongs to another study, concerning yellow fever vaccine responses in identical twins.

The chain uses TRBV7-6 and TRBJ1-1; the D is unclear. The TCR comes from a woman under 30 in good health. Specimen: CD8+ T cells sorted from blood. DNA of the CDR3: TGTGCCAGCAGCTTAGGACACGGGAACACTGAAGCTTTCTTT. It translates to CASSLGHGNTEAFF.